This entry lists 30 T cell receptor beta chains sequenced from one sample in a study of Graves' ophthalmopathy and Graves' hyperthyroidism. RNA transcripts yielded amplified TCR beta CDR3 regions. An initial RT-PCR round employing HTBI primers preceded a second-round multiplex PCR. A single record per CDR3 protein comes from TCRdb applying MiXCR to the multiplex PCR reads. This table has about 740,000 distinct CDR3 sequences, 40% appearing once. Sequenced material: peripheral blood. The source of these receptors is an adult man with Graves' ophthalmopathy.

This clonotype came up a few times. The V call is TRBV20-1, the J call TRBJ1-1, with D hard to call. CDR1 and CDR2 from the germline V gene are DFQATT and SNEGSKA (reference sequence). This CDR3 region has 13 residues. Trimming shortened V by 6 bases and J by 1 base, and 12 bases separated the two germline ends. In DNA, the CDR3 is TGCAGTGCAAGTAGCTCAGCGAACACTGAAGCTTTCTTT. It encodes CSASSSANTEAFF.

This clonotype was found a few times. The chain carries TRBV7-9 and TRBJ2-2, with TRBD2 identical over 7 bases. Germline-derived CDR1 and CDR2 are SEHNR and FQNEAQ (reference sequence). This CDR3 is 16 amino acids long. J was trimmed by 0 bases and V by 5 bases; bases with no gene match: 6. CDR3 nucleotide sequence: TGTGCCAGCAGCCCTATGGGAGGGGCGAACACCGGGGAGCTGTTTTTT. Protein: CASSPMGGANTGELFF. The full variable domain, its missing parts supplied by reference TRBV7-9 and TRBJ2-2, is DTGVSQNPRHKITKRGQNVTFRCDPISEHNRLYWYRQTLGQGPEFLTYFQNEAQLEKSRLLSDRFSAERPKGSFSTLEIQRTEQGDSAMYLCASSPMGGANTGELFFGEGSRLTVL.

V and J are TRBV7-2 and TRBJ1-5, with a possible D match to TRBD1 (5 bases). Germline V gene sequence: CDR1 SGHTA, CDR2 FQGNSA. V lost 6 bases and J lost 5, with 20 bases in between. The CDR3 has 16 residues. The CDR3 DNA reads TGTGCCAGCAGTCCCTGGGGGATATCCCTCGATCAGCCCCAGCATTTT. Protein product: CASSPWGISLDQPQHF.

This clonotype was recorded many times. V gene TRBV11-2 combines with J gene TRBJ2-7; TRBD2 matches 15 bases. The length of the CDR3 is 14 residues. V lost 4 bases to trimming and J lost 7 bases; unmatched junction nucleotides: 2. CDR1 and CDR2 (germline): SGHAT, FQNNGV. The CDR3 loop reads CASSSGLAGGEQYF. Written as DNA, the CDR3 is TGTGCCAGCAGCTCCGGACTAGCGGGGGGGGAGCAGTACTTC.

The rearrangement links TRBV24-1 to TRBJ1-5, with TRBD1 as a possible D gene (6 bases). The CDR3 spans 14 residues. Germline assignment: CDR1 KGHDR and CDR2 SFDVKD. Trimming left V 2 bases short and J 7 bases short, with 11 bases between. The CDR3 here is CATSDYRAGQPQHF. In nucleotides, the CDR3 is TGTGCCACCAGTGATTACAGGGCAGGACAGCCCCAGCATTTT.

On this clonotype itself: This clone may be a read error of a much larger clone one base away. The chain links TRBV11-3 to TRBJ1-1; a weak D match, TRBD1 (5 bases). CDR3 length: 12 amino acids. CDR1 SGHNT and CDR2 YENEEA come from the germline V gene. The CDR3: CASSQSQGRALF. CDR3 coding DNA: TGTGCCAGCAGCCAAAGCCAGGGCCGAGCTTTGTTT.

The sample holds many counts of this clonotype. V gene TRBV7-3 combines with J gene TRBJ2-7; the D gene is possibly TRBD1 (5 bases). The germline V and J ends were trimmed by 7 bases and 2 bases, with 15 bases remaining between them. Looked up from germline, CDR1 is SGHTA and CDR2 is FQGTGA. The CDR3 spans 14 residues. CDR3 region: CASTTDRDAYEQYF. Written as DNA, the CDR3 is TGTGCCAGCACCACTGACAGAGATGCCTACGAGCAGTACTTC.

V and J are TRBV9 and TRBJ1-3; D uncertain. The CDR3 has 15 amino acids. The germline V gene has CDR1 SGDLS and CDR2 YYNGEE. Trimming pared 2 bases from V and 0 bases from J, leaving 9 bases between. Written as DNA, the CDR3 is TGTGCCAGCAGCGTGGGAGGGTCCTCTGGAAACACCATATATTTT. Its protein is CASSVGGSSGNTIYF.

CDR3: CATSRDRGGSTYEQYF. The CDR3 coding sequence is TGTGCCACCAGCAGAGATCGGGGCGGCTCAACCTACGAGCAGTACTTC. The chain joins TRBV15 to TRBJ2-5, with D perhaps assigned TRBD1 or TRBD2 (5 bases each). With the DNA end fitting TRBJ2-7 better, the J assignment may be wrong. From germline, CDR1 is LNHNV and CDR2 YYDKDF (reference sequence). This CDR3 contains 16 residues.

About this clonotype: Sequence at one end of the junction differs from germline and may be a read error. J is TRBJ2-7 and V is TRBV7-9; TRBD2 is a possible D gene (5 bases). The CDR3 has 16 amino acids. Germline CDR1 and CDR2: SEHNR and FQNEAQ (reference sequence). CDR3 bases: TGTGCCAGCAGCTTAGTATCAGAGTATAGCACCGGGGAGCTGTACTTC. Translating gives CASSLVSEYSTGELYF.

The J gene is TRBJ2-7, the V gene TRBV20-1, with TRBD2 matching 8 bases. This CDR3 has 14 residues. V shed 6 bases, J shed 1 base, and the junction held 8 bases outside the gene matches. Germline V lookup: CDR1 DFQATT, CDR2 SNEGSKA (reference sequence). The CDR3 protein is CSAGGDTFSYEQYF. The CDR3 bases are TGCAGTGCCGGGGGGGACACGTTTTCCTACGAGCAGTACTTC.

In its sample, this clonotype was seen a few times. The V call is TRBV2, the J call TRBJ2-7; 8 positions match TRBD1. Looked up from germline, CDR1 is SNHLY and CDR2 is FYNNEI. V lost 1 base and J lost 6; bases outside the gene matches: 5. The CDR3 consists of 14 residues. The CDR3 region is CASSEVQGAGEQYF. The CDR3 DNA follows: TGTGCCAGCAGTGAAGTTCAGGGGGCGGGCGAGCAGTACTTC.

This clonotype showed up just a few times. The chain couples TRBV20-1 to TRBJ2-2; D remains ambiguous. Trimming removed 6 bases from V and 4 bases from J, with 18 bases in between. The CDR3 totals 15 residues. Looked up from germline, CDR1 is DFQATT and CDR2 is SNEGSKA (reference sequence). CDR3 residues: CSAGRVLPGTGELFF. The DNA of the CDR3 is TGCAGTGCCGGCCGGGTCCTACCGGGCACCGGGGAGCTGTTTTTT.

This sequence joins TRBV7-2 and TRBJ1-3; no firm D call. This CDR3 is built from 15 residues. V gave up 2 bases and J gave up 2 bases, with 10 bases separating them. Germline values: CDR1 SGHTA, CDR2 FQGNSA. The CDR3 nucleotides read TGTGCCAGCAGCTTACGAGGAGATACTGGAAACACCATATATTTT. This translates into CASSLRGDTGNTIYF.

On this clonotype: The germline gene is not matched at one end of the junction; a read error may be the cause. The rearrangement links TRBV7-9 to TRBJ1-2, with D perhaps TRBD1 (5 bases). Germline CDR1 SEHNR, CDR2 FQNEAQ (reference sequence). The CDR3 loop spans 9 amino acids. The CDR3 region is CASSRDRAF. The CDR3 DNA is TGTGCCAGCAGTCGGGACCGAGCCTTC. The entire variable domain, with the rest obtained from reference TRBV7-9 and TRBJ1-2, is as follows: DTGVSQNPRHKITKRGQNVTFRCDPISEHNRLYWYRQTLGQGPEFLTYFQNEAQLEKSRLLSDRFSAERPKGSFSTLEIQRTEQGDSAMYLCASSRDRAFGSGTRLTVV.

As to this clonotype: Being one base from a much bigger clone, this may be a read error. V is TRBV29-1 and J is TRBJ1-2; D unresolved. Germline V gene data show CDR1 as SQVTM and CDR2 as ANQGSEA. This CDR3 region has 14 residues. The V gene lost 4 bases and the J gene lost 8 bases, with 20 bases spanning the gap. The CDR3 coding sequence is TGCAGCGTTGTATCTTCCGGACCCATTGCCGGCTACACCTTC. The encoded protein is CSVVSSGPIAGYTF.

Points on this clonotype: This may be a read error: a much more frequent sequence differs by one nucleotide. J is TRBJ1-2 and V is TRBV29-1; D is perhaps TRBD1 (6 bases). The CDR3 has 13 residues. Trimming removed 4 bases from V and 1 base from J, with 10 bases in between. The V gene's germline CDR1 is SQVTM and CDR2 ANQGSEA. CDR3 sequence: CSVVVGGNYGYTF. As DNA, the CDR3 is TGCAGCGTTGTAGTAGGGGGTAACTATGGCTACACCTTC.

The chain recombines TRBV10-3 with TRBJ2-5, with 9 bases aligning to TRBD2. The V gene end was trimmed by 11 bases and the J gene end by 2 bases; junction bases not matched to a gene: 6. CDR3 length: 13 residues. Germline V gene data show CDR1 as ENHRY and CDR2 as SYGVKD. The CDR3 protein is CAARTSEQETQYF. The CDR3 coding sequence is TGTGCCGCGAGGACTAGCGAACAAGAGACCCAGTACTTC.

The genes are TRBV10-1 and TRBJ2-7; D is unclear. The CDR3 runs 15 residues. Trimming removed 11 bases from V and 4 bases from J, with 24 bases in between. The germline CDR1 and CDR2 sequences are WNHNN and SYGVQD (reference sequence). The DNA of the CDR3 is TGCGCCGTAACCCCAGAGGAGTATAATGTTTACGAGCAGTACTTC. Translating it yields CAVTPEEYNVYEQYF.

The sample holds a few counts of this clonotype. The rearrangement joins TRBV7-9 to TRBJ1-4; D gene ambiguous. The CDR3 has 14 residues. From germline, CDR1 is SEHNR and CDR2 FQNEAQ (reference sequence). V lost 3 bases and J lost 4, with 9 bases in between. This CDR3 reads CASSLAPFNEKLFF. In DNA form, the CDR3 reads TGTGCCAGCAGCTTGGCCCCTTTTAATGAAAAACTGTTTTTT. Looking up the rest from reference TRBV7-9 and TRBJ1-4 gives the full variable domain: DTGVSQNPRHKITKRGQNVTFRCDPISEHNRLYWYRQTLGQGPEFLTYFQNEAQLEKSRLLSDRFSAERPKGSFSTLEIQRTEQGDSAMYLCASSLAPFNEKLFFGSGTQLSVL.

This chain joins TRBV7-9 and TRBJ2-7, with D possibly TRBD1 on 6 matching bases. The CDR3 spans 16 residues. Germline loops: CDR1 SEHNR, CDR2 FQNEAQ (reference sequence). Trimming pared 4 bases from V and 2 bases from J, leaving 18 bases between. The CDR3 is CASSSSTGIGTYEQYF. The CDR3 nucleotides are TGTGCCAGCAGCTCTTCAACAGGGATAGGGACCTACGAGCAGTACTTC.

J is TRBJ2-7 and V is TRBV5-6; 7 positions match TRBD1. The CDR3 spans 16 residues. Germline V gives CDR1 SGHDT, CDR2 YYEEEE. With 0 bases clipped from V and 4 bases from J, the junction kept 10 bases outside the gene matches. CDR3 coding DNA: TGTGCCAGCAGCTTGGCATCGGCAGGGGGTGTATACGAGCAGTACTTC. It translates to CASSLASAGGVYEQYF. The full variable domain, its missing parts supplied by reference TRBV5-6 and TRBJ2-7, is DAGVTQSPTHLIKTRGQQVTLRCSPKSGHDTVSWYQQALGQGPQFIFQYYEEEERQRGNFPDRFSGHQFPNYSSELNVNALLLGDSALYLCASSLASAGGVYEQYFGPGTRLTVT.

This chain links TRBV2 with TRBJ2-7; D uncertain. There are 14 residues in the CDR3. Germline loops: CDR1 SNHLY, CDR2 FYNNEI. Deletions cut 5 bases from V and 2 bases from J, with 13 bases between. The CDR3 coding sequence is TGTGCCAGCAGTTTAGAGGCCACCACCTACGAGCAGTACTTC. Its protein is CASSLEATTYEQYF.

About this clonotype: At one end, the junction sequence differs from germline, possibly due to a read error. The chain links TRBV7-9 to TRBJ1-2, with 8 bases aligning to TRBD1. Germline V gene data show CDR1 as SEHNR and CDR2 as FQNEAQ (reference sequence). This CDR3 is built from 15 residues. CDR3 protein: CASSQKTGVDYGYTF. The CDR3 coding sequence is TGCGCCAGCAGCCAAAAGACAGGGGTGGACTATGGCTACACCTTC.

The chain is built from TRBV6-5 and TRBJ2-5; unclear D gene. The CDR3 contains 11 residues. Germline-derived CDR1 and CDR2 are MNHEY and SVGAGI. Trimming removed 6 bases from V and 7 bases from J, with 9 bases in between. The CDR3 region is CASRFTGTQYF. As DNA, the CDR3 is TGTGCCAGCAGATTTACGGGGACCCAGTACTTC.

The chain combines TRBV5-1 with TRBJ2-6; possibly TRBD1 for D (6 bases). CDR1 and CDR2 from the germline V gene are SGHRS and YFSETQ. V was pared by 4 bases and J by 4 bases, with 21 bases between. The CDR3 contains 18 residues. Here the CDR3 DNA reads TGCGCCAGCAGCACCTACAGGGAGAGATCGAGAGGGGCCAACGTCCTGACTTTC. Amino acid sequence: CASSTYRERSRGANVLTF.

The chain links TRBV10-3 to TRBJ1-5, with D possibly being TRBD1 (6 bases). Deletions cut 2 bases from V and 6 bases from J, with 17 bases between. The CDR3 spans 16 residues. From germline, CDR1 is ENHRY and CDR2 SYGVKD. The CDR3 reads CAISEREAGGPQPQHF. The DNA of the CDR3 is TGTGCCATCAGTGAGCGGGAGGCTGGGGGGCCTCAGCCCCAGCATTTT.

In this sample, this clonotype turned up a few times. The chain employs TRBV5-6 and TRBJ2-7; TRBD1 matches 9 bases. Trimming took 1 base from V and 9 from J; bases not matched to a gene: 11. The CDR3 sequence is 15 residues long. Per germline, CDR1 SGHDT and CDR2 YYEEEE. CDR3 residues: CASSLSHRGLIGQYF. Here the CDR3 DNA reads TGTGCCAGCAGCTTGTCGCACAGGGGGCTAATCGGGCAGTACTTC.

The chain has TRBV7-9 and TRBJ2-7; 7 bases fit TRBD2. The V gene's germline CDR1 is SEHNR and CDR2 FQNEAQ (reference sequence). CDR3 length: 15 residues. The junction had 8 bases not matched to a gene; V was cut back by 5 bases and J by 1 base. In nucleotides, the CDR3 is TGTGCCAGCAGCCTGGGAGGGGCAAATTCCTACGAGCAGTACTTC. Protein: CASSLGGANSYEQYF.

This clonotype has more than one count but fewer than ten. The rearrangement joins TRBV10-2 to TRBJ2-3; D uncertain. Trimming removed 2 bases from V and 2 bases from J, with 5 bases in between. The CDR3 extends over 13 amino acids. Germline V lookup: CDR1 WSHSY, CDR2 SAAADI. Here the CDR3 DNA reads TGCGCCAGCAGTGAGGGATTCACAGATACGCAGTATTTT. It codes for CASSEGFTDTQYF.